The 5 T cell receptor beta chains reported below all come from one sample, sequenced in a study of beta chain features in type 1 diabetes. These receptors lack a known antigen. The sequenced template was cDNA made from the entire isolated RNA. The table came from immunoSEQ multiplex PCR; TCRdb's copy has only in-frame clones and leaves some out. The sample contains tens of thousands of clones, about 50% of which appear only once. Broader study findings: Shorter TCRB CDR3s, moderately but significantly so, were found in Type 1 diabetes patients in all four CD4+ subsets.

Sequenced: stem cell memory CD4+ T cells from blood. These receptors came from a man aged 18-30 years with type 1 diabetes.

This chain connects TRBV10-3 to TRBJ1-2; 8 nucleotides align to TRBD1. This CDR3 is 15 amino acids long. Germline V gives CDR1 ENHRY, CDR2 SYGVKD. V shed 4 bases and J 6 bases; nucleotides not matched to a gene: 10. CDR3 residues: CAISGGQGGGHGYTF. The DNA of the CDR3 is TGTGCCATCAGTGGTGGACAGGGAGGTGGTCATGGCTACACCTTC.

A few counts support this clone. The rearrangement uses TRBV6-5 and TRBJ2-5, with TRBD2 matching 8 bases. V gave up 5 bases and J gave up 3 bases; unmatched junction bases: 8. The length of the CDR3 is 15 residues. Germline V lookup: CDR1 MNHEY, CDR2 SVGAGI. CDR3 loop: CASSLSGAGEETQYF. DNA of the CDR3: TGTGCCAGCAGTCTTAGCGGGGCTGGGGAAGAGACCCAGTACTTC.

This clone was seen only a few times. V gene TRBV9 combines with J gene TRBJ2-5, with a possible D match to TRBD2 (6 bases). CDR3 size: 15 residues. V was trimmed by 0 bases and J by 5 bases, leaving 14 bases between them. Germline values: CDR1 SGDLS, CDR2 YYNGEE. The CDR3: CASSVGSGGWETQYF. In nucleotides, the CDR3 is TGTGCCAGCAGCGTAGGGTCCGGGGGATGGGAGACCCAGTACTTC. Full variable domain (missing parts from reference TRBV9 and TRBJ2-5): DSGVTQTPKHLITATGQRVTLRCSPRSGDLSVYWYQQSLDQGLQFLIQYYNGEERAKGNILERFSAQQFPDLHSELNLSSLELGDSALYFCASSVGSGGWETQYFGPGTRLLVL.

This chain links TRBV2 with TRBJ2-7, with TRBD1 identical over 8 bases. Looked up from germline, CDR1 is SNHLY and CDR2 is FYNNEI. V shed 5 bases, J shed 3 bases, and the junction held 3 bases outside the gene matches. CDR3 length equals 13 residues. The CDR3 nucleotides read TGTGCCAGCAGTTCGACAGGGGACTACGAGCAGTACTTC. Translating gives CASSSTGDYEQYF.

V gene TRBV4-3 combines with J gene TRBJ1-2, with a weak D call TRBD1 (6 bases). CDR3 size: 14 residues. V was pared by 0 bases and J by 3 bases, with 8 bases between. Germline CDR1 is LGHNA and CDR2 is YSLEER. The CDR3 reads CASSQEDRYYGYTF. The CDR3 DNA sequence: TGCGCCAGCAGCCAAGAGGACAGATACTATGGCTACACCTTC.